This TCR beta chain emerged from a study of tumor and adjacent non-tumor tissue in lung cancer. Overall study: Stage I to III disease affected approximately 11 men and 5 women aged roughly 31 to 80. Samples averaged around 3.9 million productive TCRbeta reads each. Study findings and constraints: Tumor tissue had significantly higher TCR diversity than normal lung. In normal lung, the top 100 clones were significantly more dominant than in tumor.

The CDR3 has 16 amino acids. Germline CDR1 and CDR2: DFQATT and SNEGSKA (reference sequence). This sample's RNA came from whole unsorted tissue. The library came from three nested PCR rounds adapted from ARM-PCR protocols. TCRdb ran MiXCR on the multiplex PCR reads and lists one entry per CDR3 protein. This table holds about 110,000 distinct CDR3 sequences, around 75% found once. About this clonotype itself: Its antigen is undetermined. One end of the junction does not line up with germline, which may come from a read error.

The TCR sequence derives from an older woman with non-small cell lung cancer. This sequence joins TRBV20-1 and TRBJ2-1; TRBD2 might be the D (6 bases). Sequenced: lung tumor tissue. CDR3 bases: TGCAGTGCTAGAGGGCAAGGGACTTCGTCCTGCAATGAGCATTTCTTC. Translated, it gives CSARGQGTSSCNEHFF.